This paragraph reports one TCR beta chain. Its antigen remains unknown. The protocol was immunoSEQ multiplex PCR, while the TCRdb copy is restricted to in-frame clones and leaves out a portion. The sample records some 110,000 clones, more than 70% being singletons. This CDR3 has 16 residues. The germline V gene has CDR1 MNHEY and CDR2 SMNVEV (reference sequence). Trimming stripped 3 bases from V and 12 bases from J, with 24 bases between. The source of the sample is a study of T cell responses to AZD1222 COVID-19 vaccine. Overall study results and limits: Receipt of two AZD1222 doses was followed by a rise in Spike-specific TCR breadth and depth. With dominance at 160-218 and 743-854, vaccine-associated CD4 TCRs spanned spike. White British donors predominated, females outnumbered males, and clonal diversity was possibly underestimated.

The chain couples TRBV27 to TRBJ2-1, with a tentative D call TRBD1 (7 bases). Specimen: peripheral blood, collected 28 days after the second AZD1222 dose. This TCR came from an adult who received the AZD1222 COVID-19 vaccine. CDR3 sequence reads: CASSLTGRPTPGVQFF. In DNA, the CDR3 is TGTGCCAGCAGTTTGACAGGGCGGCCTACCCCGGGGGTGCAGTTCTTC.